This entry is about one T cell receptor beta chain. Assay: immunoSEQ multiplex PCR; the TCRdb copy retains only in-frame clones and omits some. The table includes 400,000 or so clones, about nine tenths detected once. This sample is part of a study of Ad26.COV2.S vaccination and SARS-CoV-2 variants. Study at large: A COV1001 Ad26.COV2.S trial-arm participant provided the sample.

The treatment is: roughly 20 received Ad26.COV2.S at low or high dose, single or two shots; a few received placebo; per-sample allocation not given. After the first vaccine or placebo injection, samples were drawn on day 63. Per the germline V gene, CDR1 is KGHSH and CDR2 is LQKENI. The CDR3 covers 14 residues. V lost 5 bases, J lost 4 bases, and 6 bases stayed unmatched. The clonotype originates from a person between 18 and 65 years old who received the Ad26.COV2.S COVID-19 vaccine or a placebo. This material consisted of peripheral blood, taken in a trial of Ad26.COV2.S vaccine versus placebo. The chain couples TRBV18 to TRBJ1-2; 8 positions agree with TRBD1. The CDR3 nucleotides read TGTGCCAGCTCAGAAGGACAGGGACCCTATGGCTACACCTTC. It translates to CASSEGQGPYGYTF. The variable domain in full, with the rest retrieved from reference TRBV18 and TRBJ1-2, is NAGVMQNPRHLVRRRGQEARLRCSPMKGHSHVYWYRQLPEEGLKFMVYLQKENIIDESGMPKERFSAEFPKEGPSILRIQQVVRGDSAAYFCASSEGQGPYGYTFGSGTRLTVV.